This is a list of T cell receptor beta chains from one sample in a study of PD-1 blockade in classical Hodgkin lymphoma. Here immunoSEQ multiplex PCR was the method, and the copy in TCRdb shows in-frame clones only, minus some. The sample carries more than 10,000 clones, almost 90% recorded once. The sample was CD4+ T cells from blood, taken before the fourth cycle of nivolumab. Receptors were obtained from a human donor with classical Hodgkin lymphoma. Each CDR3 is given with its conserved first and last residue. The order of the fields is J gene, V gene, D gene, clone size, CDR3 DNA, CDR3 protein. The D gene is left open where the match is weak. Clone size, where shown, is once, few, many, or a class for clones that have expanded.

j_call: TRBJ2-1
v_call: TRBV11-3
d_call: NA
clone_size: NA
cdr3_nt: TGTGCCAGCAGCTTAGATTCGGGGCAGGGGTGGTACAATGAGCAGTTCTTC
cdr3_aa: CASSLDSGQGWYNEQFF

j_call: TRBJ2-3
v_call: TRBV18
d_call: TRBD1
clone_size: NA
cdr3_nt: TGTGCCAGCTCACCAAAGCGCGACAGGGGCAGCACAGATACGCAGTATTTT
cdr3_aa: CASSPKRDRGSTDTQYF

j_call: TRBJ2-3
v_call: TRBV9
d_call: NA
clone_size: NA
cdr3_nt: TGTGCCAGCAGCGTACAGTGGGCAGGAGATACGCAGTATTTT
cdr3_aa: CASSVQWAGDTQYF

j_call: TRBJ2-5
v_call: TRBV5-4
d_call: NA
clone_size: NA
cdr3_nt: TGTGCCAGCAGCTTGGTAGGGGAAGAGACCCAGTACTTC
cdr3_aa: CASSLVGEETQYF

j_call: TRBJ2-5
v_call: TRBV30
d_call: TRBD1
clone_size: NA
cdr3_nt: TGTGCCTGGAGTCTGGGACAGGGGAGGCAAGAGACCCAGTACTTC
cdr3_aa: CAWSLGQGRQETQYF

j_call: TRBJ1-4
v_call: TRBV5-1
d_call: NA
clone_size: NA
cdr3_nt: TGCGCCAGCAGCTTAGGCGGGTCTTATAATGAAAAACTGTTTTTT
cdr3_aa: CASSLGGSYNEKLFF

j_call: TRBJ2-7
v_call: TRBV28
d_call: NA
clone_size: NA
cdr3_nt: TGTGCCAGCAGTTTCCTCGGGGGGACAGGGGATAGCGGGAGAGGCTACGAGCAGTACTTC
cdr3_aa: CASSFLGGTGDSGRGYEQYF

j_call: TRBJ2-1
v_call: TRBV9
d_call: NA
clone_size: NA
cdr3_nt: TGTGCCAGCAGCGTATCCGTCAATACCTACAATGAGCAGTTCTTC
cdr3_aa: CASSVSVNTYNEQFF

j_call: TRBJ1-1
v_call: TRBV2
d_call: NA
clone_size: NA
cdr3_nt: TGTGCCAGCAGTGACGCTGTGTACACTGAAGCTTTCTTT
cdr3_aa: CASSDAVYTEAFF

j_call: TRBJ1-5
v_call: TRBV21-1
d_call: NA
clone_size: NA
cdr3_nt: TGTGCCAGCAGCAAGAACCCGAACCCGGGACAGGGAGGCAATCAGCCCCAGCATTTT
cdr3_aa: CASSKNPNPGQGGNQPQHF

j_call: TRBJ2-2
v_call: TRBV5-1
d_call: NA
clone_size: once
cdr3_nt: TGCGCCAGCAGCTTCCGGGACCACACCGGGGAGCTGTTTTTT
cdr3_aa: CASSFRDHTGELFF

j_call: TRBJ2-1
v_call: TRBV21-1
d_call: NA
clone_size: NA
cdr3_nt: TGTGCCAGCAGCCTTCCACTCTCAGCGGGAGGGTACAATGAGCAGTTCTTC
cdr3_aa: CASSLPLSAGGYNEQFF

j_call: TRBJ1-1
v_call: TRBV7-9
d_call: TRBD1
clone_size: NA
cdr3_nt: TGTGCCAGCAGCTTCGACAGGGGGCGCCTGCGGGAAGCTTTCTTT
cdr3_aa: CASSFDRGRLREAFF

j_call: TRBJ2-2
v_call: TRBV5-1
d_call: TRBD1
clone_size: NA
cdr3_nt: TGCGCCAGCAGCTTAGGACAGGGTCAGCCCGGGGAGCTGTTTTTT
cdr3_aa: CASSLGQGQPGELFF

j_call: TRBJ1-3
v_call: TRBV2
d_call: TRBD1
clone_size: NA
cdr3_nt: TGTGCCGCTAACAGGGGTTTCTCTGGAAACACCATATATTTT
cdr3_aa: CAANRGFSGNTIYF

j_call: TRBJ2-5
v_call: TRBV7-9
d_call: NA
clone_size: few
cdr3_nt: TGTGCCAGCAGCCCTGGGGGGGCGTGGGAGACCCAGTACTTC
cdr3_aa: CASSPGGAWETQYF

j_call: TRBJ2-1
v_call: TRBV7-2
d_call: NA
clone_size: NA
cdr3_nt: TGTGCCAGCAGCTTATCCGGTCCCGGGGGGCAGTTCTTC
cdr3_aa: CASSLSGPGGQFF

j_call: TRBJ2-1
v_call: TRBV5-5
d_call: NA
clone_size: NA
cdr3_nt: TGTGCCAGCAGCTTAACTGACTCCTACAATGAGCAGTTCTTC
cdr3_aa: CASSLTDSYNEQFF

j_call: TRBJ2-5
v_call: TRBV10-3
d_call: NA
clone_size: NA
cdr3_nt: TGTGCCATCAGTGCTAGACAAGAGACCCAGTACTTC
cdr3_aa: CAISARQETQYF

j_call: TRBJ2-5
v_call: TRBV18
d_call: NA
clone_size: NA
cdr3_nt: TGTGCCAGCTCACCAGGGGGACTCCAAGAGACCCAGTACTTC
cdr3_aa: CASSPGGLQETQYF

j_call: TRBJ1-1
v_call: TRBV29-1
d_call: TRBD1
clone_size: NA
cdr3_nt: TGCAGCGCCATGACAGGGGACACTGAAGCTTTCTTT
cdr3_aa: CSAMTGDTEAFF

j_call: TRBJ1-1
v_call: TRBV7-9
d_call: NA
clone_size: NA
cdr3_nt: TGTGCCAGCAGCTTAACCACGGGATCTGAAGCTTTCTTT
cdr3_aa: CASSLTTGSEAFF

j_call: TRBJ1-2
v_call: TRBV5-1
d_call: NA
clone_size: NA
cdr3_nt: TGCGCCAGCAGCTTGAGCCGACAGAGAGATGGCTACACCTTC
cdr3_aa: CASSLSRQRDGYTF

j_call: TRBJ1-2
v_call: TRBV19
d_call: TRBD1
clone_size: NA
cdr3_nt: TGTGCCAGTATTTCCCGGCAGGGGGCATCCCCCTCCTATGGCTACACCTTC
cdr3_aa: CASISRQGASPSYGYTF

j_call: TRBJ1-2
v_call: TRBV28
d_call: NA
clone_size: NA
cdr3_nt: TGTGCCACCGGTGTAGGATATCATGGCTACACCTTC
cdr3_aa: CATGVGYHGYTF

j_call: TRBJ2-5
v_call: TRBV27
d_call: NA
clone_size: NA
cdr3_nt: TGTGCCAGCAGTTCCTCCAGGTATCGAGAGACCCAGTACTTC
cdr3_aa: CASSSSRYRETQYF